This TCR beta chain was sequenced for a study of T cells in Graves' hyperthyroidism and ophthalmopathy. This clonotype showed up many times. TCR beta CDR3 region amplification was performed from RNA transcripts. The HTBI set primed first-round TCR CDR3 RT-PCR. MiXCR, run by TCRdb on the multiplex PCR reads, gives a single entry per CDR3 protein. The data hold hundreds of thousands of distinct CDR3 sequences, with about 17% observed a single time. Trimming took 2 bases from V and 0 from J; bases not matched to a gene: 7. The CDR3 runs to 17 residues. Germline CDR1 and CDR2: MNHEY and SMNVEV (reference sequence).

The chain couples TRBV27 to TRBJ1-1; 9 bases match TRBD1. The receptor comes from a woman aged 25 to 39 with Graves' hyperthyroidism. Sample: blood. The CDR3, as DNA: TGTGCCAGCAGTTTAGAGCCGGGACAGGGTTTGAACACTGAAGCTTTCTTT. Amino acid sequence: CASSLEPGQGLNTEAFF.